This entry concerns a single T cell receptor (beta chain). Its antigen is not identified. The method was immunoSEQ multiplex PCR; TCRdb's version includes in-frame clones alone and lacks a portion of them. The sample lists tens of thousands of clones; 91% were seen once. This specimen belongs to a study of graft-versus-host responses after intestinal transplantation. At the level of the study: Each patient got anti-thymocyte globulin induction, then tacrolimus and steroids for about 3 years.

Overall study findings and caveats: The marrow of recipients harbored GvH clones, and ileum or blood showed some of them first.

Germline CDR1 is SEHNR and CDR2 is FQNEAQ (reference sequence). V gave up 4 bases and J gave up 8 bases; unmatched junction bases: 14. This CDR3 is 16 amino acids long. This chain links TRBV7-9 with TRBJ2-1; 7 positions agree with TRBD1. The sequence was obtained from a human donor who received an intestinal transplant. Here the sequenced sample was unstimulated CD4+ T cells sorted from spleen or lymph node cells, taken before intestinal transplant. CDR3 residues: CASSSPPGQYVDEQFF. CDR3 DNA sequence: TGTGCCAGCAGCTCCCCGCCGGGACAGTATGTCGATGAGCAGTTCTTC.